This T cell receptor (beta chain) is from a study of blood T cell repertoires in COVID-19. Background on the study: The analysed material was cDNA or gDNA that came from T cells, B-cell-depleted T cells, or PBMCs.

V dropped 3 bases and J dropped 4 bases, with 27 bases sitting between them. The V gene's germline CDR1 is ENHRY and CDR2 SYGVKD. The CDR3 is 19 residues long. As originally analysed: Estimation of nucleated cell counts relied on the amplification of reference gene primers. Libraries were prepared by immunoSEQ multiplex PCR; TCRdb keeps only in-frame clonotypes and omits some of them. For V, J and clone size, that table is used; D and trimming come from the DNA. The sample lists 200,000 to 250,000 clones; 85% to 90% were seen once. The source material was peripheral blood. J is TRBJ1-2 and V is TRBV10-3, with D tentatively TRBD1 (5 bases). The sequence derives from a man between 18 and 29 years old with active or convalescent COVID-19. This CDR3 is CAISDYRFRGRTLGYGYTF. As DNA, the CDR3 is TGTGCCATCAGTGATTACAGGTTTCGAGGCCGTACCTTGGGCTATGGCTACACCTTC.